The rows below give T cell receptor beta chains drawn from one sample of a study of blood T cell repertoires in COVID-19. Produced via immunoSEQ multiplex PCR; TCRdb's table is partial and in-frame only. The profile covers 90,000 to 100,000 clones, with around nine tenths appearing a single time and around 10% taken by the ten largest. The sequencing input was peripheral blood. Source of these receptors: a man aged 45 to 65 with acute or convalescent COVID-19. Both conserved end residues are trimmed from each CDR3.

cdr3_length	v_call	j_call	cdr3_aa
12	TRBV4-2	TRBJ2-7	ASSPPGLAGEQY
17	TRBV23-1	TRBJ2-5	ASSQSSRGPEGYQETQY
14	TRBV3-1/TRBV3-2	TRBJ2-1	ASSKLPGLAGREQF
13	TRBV29-1	TRBJ2-7	SVAPGTSGRGEQY
19	TRBV4-1	TRBJ1-2	ASSRPFLGTGGKTTNRGYT
11	TRBV11-3	TRBJ2-7	ASSLERSYEQY
12	TRBV25-1	TRBJ2-7	ASSRQGAVHEQY
14	TRBV4-1	TRBJ2-1	ASSHSRDSSYNEQF
12	TRBV3-1/TRBV3-2	TRBJ1-2	ASSQDFGGDGYT
13	TRBV27	TRBJ2-3	ASSFPGLGTDTQY
10	TRBV9	TRBJ2-7	ASGGLDYEQY
12	TRBV5-6	TRBJ1-1	ASSLIEVFTEAF
11	TRBV2	TRBJ1-1	ASRQGASTEAF
14	TRBV10-2	TRBJ2-4	ASSARRGGAKNIQY
12	TRBV27	TRBJ1-6	ASSSGYKNSPLH
13	TRBV29-1	TRBJ2-3	SVAHLAGVTDTQY
12	TRBV27	TRBJ1-4	ASSDFGMKEKLF
14	TRBV11-3	TRBJ2-3	ASSLGPPSGTDTQY
12	TRBV10-1	TRBJ2-7	ASSDQGGPYEQY
11	TRBV6-5	TRBJ1-2	ASRPGTGFGYT
11	TRBV19	TRBJ1-1	ASRDGLNTEAF
11	TRBV7-3	TRBJ2-5	ASSLNRQETQY
14	TRBV19	TRBJ1-2	ASSTSGTGGARGYT
12	TRBV2	TRBJ1-1	ASSELTGRTEAF
9	TRBV10-3	TRBJ1-1	ATGDLTEAF
13	TRBV15	TRBJ1-1	ATSRDQTGQTEAF
11	TRBV18	TRBJ1-2	ASSPTGDYGYT
10	TRBV12-3/TRBV12-4	TRBJ2-2	ASSSNTGELF
16	TRBV4-1	TRBJ2-7	ASSQGTLLRDNSYEQY
14	TRBV6-5	TRBJ2-7	ASSYPLGESAYEQY
10	TRBV27	TRBJ1-2	ASSTSGFGYT
13	TRBV19	TRBJ2-5	ASSLSGSRGETQY
12	TRBV10-1	TRBJ1-2	ASSESGGRGGYT
13	TRBV7-2	TRBJ1-2	ASTPTGRADYGYT
11	TRBV11-3	TRBJ1-2	ASSLEGTGGYT
14	TRBV5-1	TRBJ1-1	ASSLFIPGTGTEAF
12	TRBV15	TRBJ2-5	ATSNRTVQETQY
11	TRBV5-1	TRBJ2-1	ASSFGAGNEQF
13	TRBV19	TRBJ1-2	ASSIHQGDLYGYT
13	TRBV6-6	TRBJ2-5	ASRPLGLAEETQY
14	TRBV3-1/TRBV3-2	TRBJ2-7	ASSQGLAGGNHEQY
15	TRBV2	TRBJ2-3	ASSRLGQGAGTDTQY
16	TRBV11-2	TRBJ2-1	ASSLVREALTAYNEQF
13	TRBV7-2	TRBJ2-1	ASSPTSGRLNEQF
13	TRBV7-9	TRBJ1-5	ASSPGTGGHQPQH
12	TRBV2	TRBJ2-2	ASNGGTNTGELF
8	TRBV27	TRBJ2-7	ASSLYEQY
14	TRBV4-1	TRBJ2-5	ASSQKGLAAQETQY
11	TRBV29-1	TRBJ1-1	SVERQKNTEAF
12	TRBV11-1	TRBJ1-1	ASSSDRANTEAF
13	TRBV6-1	TRBJ2-3	ASSEGQGRTDTQY
13	TRBV10-3	TRBJ2-7	AISESDRGVGEQY
12	TRBV28	TRBJ2-7	ASSLPGGRYEQY
14	TRBV7-9	TRBJ2-3	ASSPFGGRATDTQY
17	TRBV13	TRBJ2-1	ASSPPKREGQSSYNEQF
12	TRBV19	TRBJ2-6	ASKSVSGANVLT